This is a list of T cell receptor beta chains from one sample in a study of human T cells and chemical hapten exposure. TCRdb independently ran MiXCR on the RACE reads; one entry per CDR3 protein. The repertoire holds around 75,000 distinct CDR3 sequences, with roughly 10% as singletons. The sample in question was whole blood, obtained in connection with sensitization to the hapten diphenylcyclopropenone (DPC). These receptors all come from a woman in her fifties or sixties with alopecia areata. Some clones in this sample may be carry-over from other donors' samples. Both conserved end residues are part of each CDR3. The D gene is left open where the match is weak. Where a row states a size, it is once, few, many or the class of an expanded clone; other rows omit it.

clone_size	j_call	v_call	d_call	cdr3_aa	cdr3_nt
many	TRBJ1-5	TRBV6-2/TRBV6-3	-	CASSYGFQPQHF	TGTGCCAGCAGTTACGGGTTTCAGCCCCAGCATTTT
many	TRBJ2-4	TRBV4-2	TRBD2	CASSQELARAIQYF	TGTGCCAGCAGCCAAGAACTAGCGCGAGCCATTCAGTACTTC
many	TRBJ1-5	TRBV12-3/TRBV12-4	-	CASSLQGDQPQHF	TGTGCCAGCAGCTTACAGGGTGATCAGCCCCAGCATTTT
few	TRBJ1-4	TRBV5-6	-	CASSLYRQWATNEKLFF	TGTGCCAGCAGCTTATATAGGCAATGGGCAACTAATGAAAAACTGTTTTTT
many	TRBJ1-2	TRBV19	-	CASSRYQANYGYTF	TGTGCCAGTAGTCGTTATCAAGCTAACTATGGCTACACCTTC
many	TRBJ1-6	TRBV11-2	TRBD1	CASSYQTHRGARGSPLHF	TGTGCCAGCAGCTACCAAACGCACAGGGGGGCCCGAGGATCACCCCTCCACTTT
-	TRBJ2-7	TRBV6-2/TRBV6-3	-	CASSGQPLSYEQYF	TGTGCCAGCAGTGGACAACCGTTATCCTACGAGCAGTACTTC
-	TRBJ2-3	TRBV5-1	TRBD1	CASSLPVGQDTQYF	TGCGCCAGCAGCTTGCCGGTGGGACAGGATACGCAGTATTTT
many	TRBJ2-1	TRBV30	-	CASGASYNEQFF	TGTGCCTCCGGCGCTTCCTACAATGAGCAGTTCTTC
few	TRBJ1-5	TRBV6-6	-	CASSYSLGSSRWPQHF	TGTGCCAGCAGTTACTCGCTAGGCAGCTCTCGCTGGCCCCAGCATTTT
many	TRBJ1-2	TRBV29-1	-	CSVEDRARQAGYTF	TGCAGCGTTGAAGATCGAGCGAGACAAGCTGGCTACACCTTC
many	TRBJ2-1	TRBV18	-	CASSPGLGGGNEQFF	TGTGCCAGCTCACCAGGCTTGGGCGGCGGAAATGAGCAGTTCTTC
few	TRBJ2-1	TRBV2	-	CASSELGPSSYNEQFF	TGTGCCAGCAGTGAATTGGGACCGAGCTCCTACAATGAGCAGTTCTTC